This T cell receptor (beta chain) was retrieved from a study of T cells in tumors after PD-1 blockade. The J segment lost 1 base and the V segment lost 0 bases, leaving 1 base of the junction unmatched. Germline V gene lookup returns CDR1 KGHSH and CDR2 LQKENI. The CDR3 is 16 residues long. The assay was immunoSEQ multiplex PCR, and TCRdb's table has in-frame clones only and misses some. The data contain 11,000 or so clones, approximately 63% of them singletons. The clonotype comes from a human donor with basal cell carcinoma. The source material was tumor tissue, sampled before anti-PD-1 treatment. The chain uses TRBV18 and TRBJ2-1; 9 bases agree with TRBD2. This CDR3 reads CASSPPTSGSYNEQFF. The CDR3 coding sequence is TGTGCCAGCTCACCACCTACTAGCGGGTCCTACAATGAGCAGTTCTTC.